The 25 T cell receptor beta chains given below trace back to one sample, sequenced in a study of blood T cell repertoires in COVID-19. Generated by immunoSEQ multiplex PCR, the TCRdb table keeps only in-frame clones and is missing some. Among roughly 110,000 clones listed, 70% to 90% were seen once. Sequencing input: peripheral blood. The receptor source for this set is a man in his forties or fifties with acute or convalescent COVID-19.

The chain is built from TRBV6-4 and TRBJ2-1, with D tentatively TRBD1 (5 bases). This CDR3 is built from 15 residues. Trimming took off 7 bases at V and 5 bases at J, with 18 bases between the two ends. Germline V gene lookup returns CDR1 MRHNA and CDR2 SNTAGT. The CDR3 bases are TGTGCCAGCACTCCCTCGGCAGGGCGTAACAATGAGCAGTTCTTC. This sequence encodes CASTPSAGRNNEQFF.

The gene calls are TRBV2 and TRBJ2-7, with 13 bases lining up with TRBD2. Unmatched junction bases numbered 2, after V lost 5 bases and J lost 1 base. Per germline, CDR1 SNHLY and CDR2 FYNNEI. CDR3 size: 15 residues. The DNA of the CDR3 is TGTGCCAGCAGTCCGACTAGCGGGAGGTCCTACGAGCAGTACTTC. The encoded protein is CASSPTSGRSYEQYF. Complete variable domain (other parts from reference TRBV2 and TRBJ2-7): EPEVTQTPSHQVTQMGQEVILRCVPISNHLYFYWYRQILGQKVEFLVSFYNNEISEKSEIFDDQFSVERPDGSNFTLKIRSTKLEDSAMYFCASSPTSGRSYEQYFGPGTRLTVT.

The chain is built from TRBV25-1 and TRBJ2-3; 10 bases align to TRBD2. This CDR3 is built from 16 residues. The junction had 7 bases not matched to a gene; V was cut back by 3 bases and J by 4 bases. CDR1 and CDR2 from the germline V gene are MGHDK and SYGVNS. The chain's CDR3 is CASSDEAGGPSDTQYF. Here the CDR3 DNA reads TGTGCCAGCAGTGACGAAGCGGGAGGGCCCTCAGATACGCAGTATTTT.

The sample holds one count of this clone. This sequence joins TRBV29-1 and TRBJ2-1; TRBD2 aligns across 13 bases. The CDR3 length is 15 residues. The V and J ends lost 4 bases and 3 bases, in that order; junction bases with no gene match: 3. Per germline, CDR1 SQVTM and CDR2 ANQGSEA. The CDR3 loop is CSVGLAGGSYNEQFF. The CDR3 bases are TGCAGCGTTGGACTAGCGGGAGGCAGCTACAATGAGCAGTTCTTC.

V gene TRBV19 combines with J gene TRBJ1-3, with D possibly matching TRBD1 (6 bases). The germline V and J ends were trimmed by 5 bases and 6 bases, with 14 bases remaining between them. There are 14 residues in the CDR3. Germline V gene data show CDR1 as LNHDA and CDR2 as SQIVND (reference sequence). The CDR3 loop is CASSLGRGVNTIYF. The CDR3 DNA reads as TGTGCCAGTAGTCTGGGCAGGGGAGTAAACACCATATATTTT.

This clone occurred a few times. This CDR3 is CASSLQGNTGELFF. DNA for the CDR3: TGTGCCAGCAGCTTACAGGGCAACACCGGGGAGCTGTTTTTT. J is TRBJ2-2 and V is TRBV7-3; the D gene is possibly TRBD1 (5 bases). V lost 2 bases and J 2 bases, leaving 6 bases between the germline ends. The germline V gene has CDR1 SGHTA and CDR2 FQGTGA. This CDR3 comprises 14 residues.

This sequence joins TRBV27 and TRBJ2-2; tentative D call: TRBD2 (6 bases). With 5 bases removed from V and 6 bases from J, the gap between germline ends came to 16 bases. Germline V gene lookup returns CDR1 MNHEY and CDR2 SMNVEV (reference sequence). The CDR3 totals 15 residues. The CDR3: CASSLRRPGAGELFF. The CDR3 DNA reads as TGTGCCAGCAGTCTTCGCAGGCCGGGGGCCGGGGAGCTGTTTTTT.

This chain connects TRBV7-8 to TRBJ1-3; D perhaps matches TRBD1 (5 bases). This CDR3 comprises 15 residues. Trimming pared 2 bases from V and 4 bases from J, leaving 12 bases between. Germline loops: CDR1 SGHVS, CDR2 FQNEAQ. The CDR3 DNA follows: TGTGCCAGCAGCTTATCTCAGGGCGCCGGAAACACCATATATTTT. Translating it yields CASSLSQGAGNTIYF.

The chain joins TRBV2 to TRBJ1-5; the match to TRBD1 covers 8 bases. The length of the CDR3 is 15 residues. The J segment lost 0 bases and the V segment lost 7 bases, leaving 5 bases of the junction unmatched. CDR1 is SNHLY, CDR2 FYNNEI, per germline. The CDR3 DNA reads TGTGCCAGCAACCGACAGGGGTATAGCAATCAGCCCCAGCATTTT. It codes for CASNRQGYSNQPQHF.

The chain employs TRBV19 and TRBJ2-3; the D gene is possibly TRBD2 (5 bases). Trimming cost V 1 base and J 8 bases, with 13 bases left between them. From germline, CDR1 is LNHDA and CDR2 SQIVND (reference sequence). There are 14 residues in the CDR3. CDR3 nucleotide sequence: TGTGCCAGTAGTATAGGCGGGCCCTTATCTACGCAGTATTTT. Translating gives CASSIGGPLSTQYF. Based on the CDR3 plus reference TRBV19 and TRBJ2-3, the full variable domain is DGGITQSPKYLFRKEGQNVTLSCEQNLNHDAMYWYRQDPGQGLRLIYYSQIVNDFQKGDIAEGYSVSREKKESFPLTVTSAQKNPTAFYLCASSIGGPLSTQYFGPGTRLTVL.

The chain carries TRBV7-2 and TRBJ1-6; a possible D gene is TRBD1 (5 bases). Germline lookup yields CDR1 SGHTA and CDR2 FQGNSA. This CDR3 contains 16 residues. Between the trimmed V and J ends, which lost 1 base and 9 bases, there was a span of 16 bases. CDR3 DNA sequence: TGTGCCAGCAGCTTAGTTCTGGCGGGGGGTGGTTCACCCCTCCACTTT. Amino acids: CASSLVLAGGGSPLHF.

The chain has TRBV19 and TRBJ1-2; D is uncertain. V was clipped by 5 bases and J by 2 bases, with 21 bases between them. Germline V gene data show CDR1 as LNHDA and CDR2 as SQIVND (reference sequence). The CDR3 totals 17 residues. The chain's CDR3 is CASSPGRRGRNNYGYTF. Here the CDR3 DNA reads TGTGCCAGTAGTCCCGGTAGGAGAGGGCGGAACAACTATGGCTACACCTTC.

The chain combines TRBV19 with TRBJ2-5, with D unclear. Trimming cost V 3 bases and J 2 bases, with 7 bases left between them. The V gene's germline CDR1 is LNHDA and CDR2 SQIVND (reference sequence). This CDR3 is built from 13 residues. CDR3 region: CASSMGSQETQYF. The DNA of the CDR3 is TGTGCCAGTAGTATGGGCAGTCAAGAGACCCAGTACTTC.

The chain has TRBV10-2 and TRBJ2-5, with 10 bases aligning to TRBD2. Germline V gene lookup returns CDR1 WSHSY and CDR2 SAAADI. The CDR3 contains 15 residues. V dropped 3 bases and J dropped 2; count of bases not matched to a gene: 3. The CDR3, as DNA: TGCGCCAGCAGTGAAATAGCGGGAGGTCAAGAGACCCAGTACTTC. Its protein is CASSEIAGGQETQYF.

The rearrangement uses TRBV11-2 and TRBJ2-1; 11 bases are shared with TRBD2. CDR1 and CDR2 (germline): SGHAT, FQNNGV. Germline trimming cut 2 bases from V and 7 bases from J; bases unmatched to any gene: 7. The CDR3 loop spans 16 amino acids. CDR3 region: CASSLTLAGGGNEQFF. In DNA form, the CDR3 reads TGTGCCAGCAGCTTAACCCTAGCGGGGGGAGGTAATGAGCAGTTCTTC.

V usage is TRBV30 and J usage is TRBJ2-7, with 8 positions matching TRBD2. Germline V lookup: CDR1 GTSNPN, CDR2 SVGIG (reference sequence). With V trimmed by 3 bases and J by 2 bases, 9 bases remained unmatched. This CDR3 spans 15 amino acids. The chain's CDR3 is CAWRDLAGRPYEQYF. CDR3 DNA sequence: TGTGCCTGGAGGGACCTAGCGGGCAGACCCTACGAGCAGTACTTC.

V is TRBV14 and J is TRBJ1-5; the D gene is possibly TRBD1 (5 bases). This CDR3 has 13 residues. Germline CDR1 reads SGHDN; CDR2 reads FVKESK. V was trimmed by 3 bases and J by 10 bases, leaving 13 bases between them. Here the CDR3 DNA reads TGTGCCAGCAGCCAGCAGGGAATGGGCCCCCAGCATTTT. Translated, it gives CASSQQGMGPQHF.

The chain combines TRBV7-9 with TRBJ1-4, with TRBD1 as a possible D gene (5 bases). Trimming stripped 3 bases from V and 2 bases from J, with 16 bases between. Per the germline V gene, CDR1 is SEHNR and CDR2 is FQNEAQ (reference sequence). This CDR3 spans 17 amino acids. CDR3 sequence: CASSFDSPGGTNEKLFF. DNA of the CDR3: TGTGCCAGCAGCTTTGATTCCCCCGGGGGGACTAATGAAAAACTGTTTTTT.

This clone was detected once. The rearrangement joins TRBV4-3 to TRBJ2-2; the D is unclear. The V end lost 4 bases, the J end lost 5 bases, and 14 bases lay between the germline ends. Germline CDR1 reads LGHNA; CDR2 reads YSLEER. The CDR3 loop spans 15 amino acids. CDR3 in amino acids: CASSPALSGTGELFF. CDR3 nucleotide sequence: TGCGCCAGCAGCCCCGCGCTCTCTGGTACCGGGGAGCTGTTTTTT.

Only one count was recorded for this clone. This chain connects TRBV5-3 to TRBJ1-5, with 8 bases lining up with TRBD1. TRBV5-3 is classed as an ORF, of uncertain function. The CDR3 totals 16 residues. Trimming cost V 3 bases and J 3 bases; bases outside gene matches: 8. The CDR3 DNA sequence: TGTGCCAGAAGCTCCACAGGGGGTTGGGACAATCAGCCCCAGCATTTT. Protein: CARSSTGGWDNQPQHF.

J is TRBJ1-3 and V is TRBV7-2; 7 bases agree with TRBD1. Germline V gene lookup returns CDR1 SGHTA and CDR2 FQGNSA. V dropped 1 base and J dropped 0; count of bases not matched to a gene: 3. The CDR3 has 16 amino acids. CDR3 residues: CASSLEGGLSGNTIYF. DNA for the CDR3: TGTGCCAGCAGCTTAGAAGGGGGCCTCTCTGGAAACACCATATATTTT.

The gene calls are TRBV11-2 and TRBJ2-2, with D unresolved. Germline CDR1 is SGHAT and CDR2 is FQNNGV. V dropped 1 base and J dropped 7 bases, with 10 bases sitting between them. CDR3 length: 14 residues. The chain's CDR3 is CASSLVLVGGELFF. CDR3 coding DNA: TGTGCCAGCAGCTTAGTGCTAGTCGGCGGGGAGCTGTTTTTT.

The chain is built from TRBV9 and TRBJ1-6; 8 bases align to TRBD1. After removal of 4 bases from V and 8 bases from J, the junction contained 14 bases not matched to a gene. In germline, CDR1 is SGDLS, CDR2 YYNGEE. This CDR3 has 17 residues. The CDR3 here is CASSSHGRQGSYSPLHF. The CDR3 DNA sequence: TGTGCCAGCAGCTCCCATGGTAGACAGGGGTCTTATTCACCCCTCCACTTT.

This clone was counted only a few times. CDR3 sequence reads: CASSLDGRRNEKLFF. The CDR3 DNA sequence: TGTGCCAGCAGTTTAGATGGACGGAGGAATGAAAAACTGTTTTTT. V is TRBV28 and J is TRBJ1-4, with D unclear. The germline gives CDR1 MDHEN, CDR2 SYDVKM. This CDR3 region has 15 residues. Deletions cut 2 bases from V and 5 bases from J, with 12 bases between.

This clone was recorded once. J is TRBJ2-5 and V is TRBV6-5; TRBD1 matches at 10 bases. Germline V gives CDR1 MNHEY, CDR2 SVGAGI. V was pared by 6 bases and J by 5 bases, with 3 bases of the junction left unmatched. This CDR3 has 13 amino acids. This CDR3 is CASRDRGRETQYF. CDR3 bases: TGTGCCAGCAGAGACAGGGGGCGGGAGACCCAGTACTTC.